Here is one T cell receptor beta chain with its context. The antigen it recognizes is unknown. No much larger clone is present one base from it, and per-base qualities are unavailable. CDR1 LNHDA and CDR2 SQIVND are derived from the germline V gene (reference sequence). V is cut by 3 bases and J by 6 bases, and the space between the germline ends is 18 bases. The CDR3 runs 16 amino acids, cysteine and phenylalanine included. CDR3 DNA only is kept here, 48 bases in frame from base 1. Systemically healthy Caucasian individuals from Russia, over 30 in total and aged about 6 to 100 years, were included as donors. Ten milliliters of peripheral blood were drawn from each donor into EDTA-treated Vacutainer tubes. Ficoll-Paque density-gradient centrifugation was used to isolate PBMCs, with at least 7 million per sample. Total RNA, at least 5 micrograms per sample, was extracted from PBMCs with Trizol reagent. Naive CD45RAhigh/CD27high T cell percentages were measured by flow cytometry on a PBMC aliquot from every donor.

This sample was included in a study of blood T cells in healthy people across ages (dated by TCRdb to about 2015). Concerning the study at large: In model experiments, template switching captured about one uniquely barcoded TCR beta cDNA molecule for every two T cells. The study measured age-related changes in TCR beta repertoire diversity using deep sequencing normalized with unique cDNA molecular identifiers. Four age groups were formed from the donors: young (average 16 years), middle-aged (roughly 38), aged (roughly 56) and long-lived (about 75). To avoid experimental bias, donors of different ages were distributed randomly across sequencing lanes. Two additional independent replicas of 1 million unique cDNA reads from the same blood draw were analyzed for two donors (one aged 18 to 30 and one aged 80 or older).

Library preparation was by 5' RACE. Sequencing used an Illumina HiSeq 2500. A second roughly 6 to 12 cycle PCR used a sample-barcoded 5' primer and a J-beta primer mix. A template-switch 5' adaptor carrying 12 random nucleotides introduced a unique molecular identifier onto each TCR beta cDNA molecule. Each sample yielded at least 2.5 million CDR3-containing paired-end reads. All of the RNA was converted into first-strand cDNA using the Mint cDNA synthesis kit, with a TRBC-specific oligonucleotide serving as the primer. After uracil-DNA glycosylase treatment, a first 18-cycle PCR used universal primers M1SS and BC2_uni_R on all cDNA. The study's own analysis went as follows. For normalization, 1 million high-quality reads were randomly selected from each sample, with every read carrying a distinct molecular identifier. Instead of being binned into consensus sequences, reads with shared molecular identifiers were discarded. MiTCR, with a Q25 quality threshold and the strictest error-elimination algorithm, was used for CDR3 identification, clonotype clustering and error correction. Lower-bound total TCR beta diversity was estimated with a nonparametric unseen species model using Euler transformation. In TCRdb, the public reads were trimmed at Q25 with fastp and aligned with MiXCR, with productive beta chains retained. CDR3 protein duplicates are merged, each entry listing the most common genes and DNA. The V and J calls, along with clone size, are taken from TCRdb and not from the paper's own processing. A total of around 1,600,000 distinct CDR3 sequences appear in this sample, roughly 43% of them only once. The leading ten clones occupy about 4.1% of the sample.

Overall results and qualifications from the work: Compared with the aged group, more naive CD4+ T cells, fewer expanded clones and increased TCR diversity were shown by the long-lived group, suggesting age selection. Donor CMV infection status was unknown, potentially confounding age-related changes in expanded clonotypes. Estimates of total diversity based on one million sequenced T cells were regarded as lower bounds and as underestimates. As age increased, observed TCR beta diversity per million T cells dropped in a roughly linear way, and a significant reduction was already evident by age roughly 36. Bulk unsorted PBMC profiling prevented conclusive comparison of naive and antigen-experienced compartments. A strong correlation was found between observed TCR beta diversity and the percentage of naive T cells measured by flow cytometry.

The sequence was collected from a woman between 18 and 30 years old in good health. The V and J genes are TRBV19 and TRBJ2-1; the D gene cannot be resolved beyond TRBD1 or TRBD2, each matching 6 bases. Material for sequencing was blood. This receptor has the CDR3 CASSICGTRGLNEQFF. The DNA sequence is TGTGCCAGTAGTATCTGCGGGACAAGGGGCCTCAATGAGCAGTTCTTC.